The 24 T cell receptor beta chains reported below all come from one sample, sequenced in a study of T cell responses to AZD1222 COVID-19 vaccine. The data were produced by immunoSEQ multiplex PCR, yet TCRdb's version contains in-frame clones alone and is incomplete. Counted here are approximately 150,000 clones, roughly 87% occurring once; the ten biggest clones make up approximately 5.4%. The sequencing here drew on peripheral blood, taken 28 days after the second dose of the MenACWY control vaccine. The receptor source for this set is an adult who received the MenACWY meningococcal vaccine as a control.

The chain uses TRBV6-2 or TRBV6-3 and TRBJ2-1; D perhaps matches TRBD2 (5 bases). The CDR3 totals 14 residues. Germline V lookup: CDR1 MNHEY, CDR2 SVGEGT. Between the trimmed V and J ends, which lost 2 bases and 1 base, there was a span of 6 bases. The CDR3 DNA is TGTGCCAGCAGTTACGGGGAGTCCTACAATGAGCAGTTCTTC. Encoded protein: CASSYGESYNEQFF.

V usage is TRBV7-2 and J usage is TRBJ2-7; TRBD1 might be the D (5 bases). Trimming took 0 bases from V and 0 from J, leaving 12 bases between them. Germline-derived CDR1 and CDR2 are SGHTA and FQGNSA. The CDR3 length is 16 residues. For the CDR3, the DNA is TGTGCCAGCAGCTTAGCGGCAGGGCCAAGCTCCTACGAGCAGTACTTC. This sequence encodes CASSLAAGPSSYEQYF.

In this sample, this clone turned up a few times. This chain joins TRBV4-3 and TRBJ1-1; D gene ambiguous. V gave up 0 bases and J gave up 0 bases, with 17 bases separating them. This CDR3 comprises 18 residues. The V gene's germline CDR1 is LGHNA and CDR2 YSLEER. The CDR3 DNA is TGCGCCAGCAGCCAAGAACTTCTGGGAAAATTCATGAACACTGAAGCTTTCTTT. Translation gives CASSQELLGKFMNTEAFF.

This sequence joins TRBV4-1 and TRBJ2-2; perhaps TRBD1 as D (6 bases). Deletions cut 0 bases from V and 0 bases from J, with 8 bases between. The CDR3 is 16 amino acids. Per the germline V gene, CDR1 is MGHRA and CDR2 is YSYEKL. The CDR3 bases are TGCGCCAGCAGCCAAGAAGGGACACCGAACACCGGGGAGCTGTTTTTT. This sequence encodes CASSQEGTPNTGELFF.

CDR3: CASSPGTGVEYTEAFF. The CDR3 DNA is TGTGCCAGCTCACCAGGGACAGGGGTAGAGTACACTGAAGCTTTCTTT. The J gene is TRBJ1-1, the V gene TRBV18; 10 nucleotides line up with TRBD1. CDR3 length: 16 residues. In germline, CDR1 is KGHSH, CDR2 LQKENI. J was trimmed by 3 bases and V by 2 bases; bases with no gene match: 6.

The chain joins TRBV19 to TRBJ1-2; D unclear. With 3 bases removed from V and 2 bases from J, the gap between germline ends came to 13 bases. Germline loops: CDR1 LNHDA, CDR2 SQIVND (reference sequence). The CDR3 runs 15 residues. Written as DNA, the CDR3 is TGTGCCAGTAGTATTGCCCGGGAACAAAACTATGGCTACACCTTC. Amino acid sequence: CASSIAREQNYGYTF. Full variable domain (missing parts from reference TRBV19 and TRBJ1-2): DGGITQSPKYLFRKEGQNVTLSCEQNLNHDAMYWYRQDPGQGLRLIYYSQIVNDFQKGDIAEGYSVSREKKESFPLTVTSAQKNPTAFYLCASSIAREQNYGYTFGSGTRLTVV.

This chain connects TRBV6-2 or TRBV6-3 to TRBJ1-5; 7 bases line up with TRBD1. After removal of 6 bases from V and 7 bases from J, the junction contained 9 bases not matched to a gene. Per the germline V gene, CDR1 is MNHEY and CDR2 is SVGEGT. The CDR3 runs 14 residues. CDR3 residues: CASSRTQGNQPQHF. The CDR3 DNA sequence: TGTGCCAGCAGCCGGACACAGGGGAACCAGCCCCAGCATTTT.

The chain uses TRBV29-1 and TRBJ2-5; TRBD1 matches 11 bases. The CDR3 extends over 13 amino acids. The germline CDR1 and CDR2 sequences are SQVTM and ANQGSEA. V dropped 6 bases and J dropped 5; count of bases not matched to a gene: 5. The CDR3 DNA reads as TGCAGCGTGAGGACAGGGGGCGTGGAGACCCAGTACTTC. Protein sequence: CSVRTGGVETQYF.

The chain couples TRBV9 to TRBJ2-5; 8 nucleotides line up with TRBD2. Trimming cost V 5 bases and J 2 bases; bases outside gene matches: 5. CDR1 and CDR2 (germline): SGDLS, YYNGEE. The CDR3 is 14 residues long. The CDR3 loop is CASSRTSGQETQYF. CDR3 in DNA: TGTGCCAGCAGTCGTACTAGCGGACAAGAGACCCAGTACTTC.

The V and J genes are TRBV30 and TRBJ1-2; D gene uncertain. This CDR3 is 12 amino acids long. The germline V gene has CDR1 GTSNPN and CDR2 SVGIG (reference sequence). Trimming removed 4 bases from V and 6 bases from J, with 12 bases in between. CDR3 coding DNA: TGTGCCTGGACCAACGGACCCGATGGCTACACCTTC. It specifies CAWTNGPDGYTF.

This rearrangement joins TRBV7-2 to TRBJ1-2; D is possibly TRBD1 (6 bases). Trimming pared 0 bases from V and 4 bases from J, leaving 12 bases between. This CDR3 region has 15 residues. Germline CDR1 SGHTA, CDR2 FQGNSA. CDR3 loop: CASSLAPGGGYGYTF. In nucleotides, the CDR3 is TGTGCCAGCAGCTTAGCTCCCGGGGGCGGCTATGGCTACACCTTC.

This clone appeared a single time. This chain joins TRBV19 and TRBJ1-5; no firm D call. V was trimmed by 5 bases and J by 6 bases, leaving 11 bases between them. CDR3 size: 13 residues. Germline CDR1 and CDR2: LNHDA and SQIVND (reference sequence). In DNA form, the CDR3 reads TGTGCCAGTAGTGTGGTAGGGCCTCAGCCCCAGCATTTT. Amino acids: CASSVVGPQPQHF. Looking up the rest from reference TRBV19 and TRBJ1-5 gives the full variable domain: DGGITQSPKYLFRKEGQNVTLSCEQNLNHDAMYWYRQDPGQGLRLIYYSQIVNDFQKGDIAEGYSVSREKKESFPLTVTSAQKNPTAFYLCASSVVGPQPQHFGDGTRLSIL.

V and J are TRBV7-2 and TRBJ2-5; D not certain. The ends were cut back, 2 bases at V and 14 bases at J, with 15 bases in the middle. The CDR3 is 12 amino acids. Germline loops: CDR1 SGHTA, CDR2 FQGNSA. The CDR3 spells CASSLSAHRLYF. DNA of the CDR3: TGTGCCAGCAGCTTATCGGCGCACCGCCTTTACTTC.

The chain joins TRBV7-3 to TRBJ2-1; D gene ambiguous. CDR3 length: 15 residues. The germline V gene encodes CDR1 SGHTA and CDR2 FQGTGA. Trimming pared 8 bases from V and 5 bases from J, leaving 19 bases between. In nucleotides, the CDR3 is TGTGCCAGCTTAGAGCCCGGCGGACCAAACAATGAGCAGTTCTTC. Protein: CASLEPGGPNNEQFF.

This rearrangement joins TRBV9 to TRBJ2-1; no clear D gene. Germline lookup yields CDR1 SGDLS and CDR2 YYNGEE. This CDR3 is 15 amino acids long. V was pared by 1 base and J by 3 bases, with 11 bases between. CDR3 amino acids: CASSVRSGSYNEQFF. The CDR3 DNA is TGTGCCAGCAGCGTAAGATCGGGCAGCTACAATGAGCAGTTCTTC. Filled out from reference TRBV9 and TRBJ2-1, the complete variable domain reads DSGVTQTPKHLITATGQRVTLRCSPRSGDLSVYWYQQSLDQGLQFLIQYYNGEERAKGNILERFSAQQFPDLHSELNLSSLELGDSALYFCASSVRSGSYNEQFFGPGTRLTVL.

The V gene is TRBV7-2, the J gene TRBJ2-7; the match to TRBD1 covers 8 bases. Trimming at V came to 2 bases and at J to 3 bases, leaving 9 bases not matched to a gene. The CDR3 is 16 amino acids. Germline CDR1 and CDR2: SGHTA and FQGNSA. The CDR3: CASSLSATGAGYEQYF. CDR3 coding DNA: TGTGCCAGCAGCTTATCGGCGACAGGGGCGGGCTACGAGCAGTACTTC. Based on the CDR3 plus reference TRBV7-2 and TRBJ2-7, the full variable domain is GAGVSQSPSNKVTEKGKDVELRCDPISGHTALYWYRQSLGQGLEFLIYFQGNSAPDKSGLPSDRFSAERTGGSVSTLTIQRTQQEDSAVYLCASSLSATGAGYEQYFGPGTRLTVT.

The genes are TRBV12-3 or TRBV12-4 and TRBJ2-7; TRBD2 agrees at 9 bases. V was clipped by 8 bases and J by 2 bases; unmatched bases: 4. This CDR3 is built from 13 residues. The CDR3 region is CASGVAGAYEQYF. CDR3 sequence (DNA): TGTGCCAGCGGGGTAGCGGGGGCCTACGAGCAGTACTTC.

This chain connects TRBV28 to TRBJ1-1; D is uncertain. Germline lookup yields CDR1 MDHEN and CDR2 SYDVKM. This CDR3 spans 12 amino acids. Trimming took 7 bases from V and 3 from J, leaving 9 bases between them. The CDR3 loop is CASTAGYTEAFF. The CDR3 coding sequence is TGTGCCAGCACCGCCGGGTACACTGAAGCTTTCTTT.

The chain combines TRBV2 with TRBJ1-3; D is unresolved. Deletions cut 5 bases from V and 3 bases from J, with 8 bases between. The CDR3 is made up of 13 amino acids. Germline lookup yields CDR1 SNHLY and CDR2 FYNNEI. The CDR3 reads CASSPTVGNTIYF. As DNA, the CDR3 is TGTGCCAGCAGTCCGACGGTTGGAAACACCATATATTTT.

The chain couples TRBV4-3 to TRBJ1-5, with D uncertain. The CDR3 is 15 amino acids. Germline CDR1 and CDR2: LGHNA and YSLEER. The V and J ends lost 0 bases and 2 bases respectively, with 8 bases between them. This chain's CDR3 is CASSQERLRNQPQHF. In DNA, the CDR3 is TGCGCCAGCAGCCAAGAGAGATTGCGCAATCAGCCCCAGCATTTT.

This sequence joins TRBV28 and TRBJ1-1, with D possibly TRBD1 on 6 matching bases. The CDR3 is made up of 16 amino acids. CDR1 is MDHEN, CDR2 SYDVKM, per germline. Trimming removed 7 bases at V and 0 bases at J, with 18 bases between. The CDR3 region is CASIQGGAGLNTEAFF. CDR3 bases: TGTGCCAGCATCCAAGGGGGGGCAGGGCTGAACACTGAAGCTTTCTTT.

This clone has more than one count but fewer than ten. V usage is TRBV7-2 and J usage is TRBJ1-5, with 7 bases aligning to TRBD1. Trimming cost V 2 bases and J 7 bases; bases outside gene matches: 5. The CDR3 runs 14 residues. The germline CDR1 and CDR2 sequences are SGHTA and FQGNSA. The CDR3 sequence: CASSLRDSQQPQHF. Written as DNA, the CDR3 is TGTGCCAGCAGCTTACGGGACAGCCAACAGCCCCAGCATTTT.

This sequence joins TRBV19 and TRBJ1-5; TRBD1 aligns across 11 bases. V was clipped by 11 bases and J by 15 bases; unmatched bases: 6. The CDR3 sequence is 10 residues long. Germline V lookup: CDR1 LNHDA, CDR2 SQIVND (reference sequence). The DNA for the CDR3 is TGTGCCGGATCCGGGACAGGGGGGCATTTT. As protein: CAGSGTGGHF.

This clone was observed a handful of times. V and J are TRBV10-1 and TRBJ2-2, with 11 bases matching TRBD2. CDR1 is WNHNN and CDR2 is SYGVQD in the germline V gene (reference sequence). The CDR3 runs to 19 residues. The V segment lost 1 base and the J segment 1 base; nucleotides outside the gene matches: 8. The CDR3 DNA follows: TGCGCCAGCAGTGAGTTACGGCAGACTAGCGGGAAGAACACCGGGGAGCTGTTTTTT. This codes for CASSELRQTSGKNTGELFF.